This T cell receptor (beta chain) was captured by sequencing in a study of OX40 agonist ivuxolimab in advanced cancers. In the study overall: The drug used for patients, ivuxolimab, was an agonistic anti-OX40 (CD134) antibody.

Trimming removed 5 bases at V and 10 bases at J, with 15 bases between. The germline CDR1 and CDR2 sequences are SEHNR and FQNEAQ (reference sequence). This CDR3 is 13 amino acids long. TCRdb's table, derived via immunoSEQ multiplex PCR, lists solely in-frame clones and lacks some. The sample has about 24,000 clones, around 83% seen once. The chain recombines TRBV7-9 with TRBJ2-1, with D unresolved. The source material was CD4+ or CD8+ T cells sorted from blood, sampled in a trial of the OX40 agonist ivuxolimab. The TCR was taken from an adult with an advanced solid tumor such as melanoma, head and neck, liver or kidney cancer. The CDR3 sequence: CASSPYRADEQFF. As DNA, the CDR3 is TGTGCCAGCAGCCCCTATAGGGCGGACGAGCAGTTCTTC. The full variable domain, completed using reference TRBV7-9 and TRBJ2-1, is DTGVSQNPRHKITKRGQNVTFRCDPISEHNRLYWYRQTLGQGPEFLTYFQNEAQLEKSRLLSDRFSAERPKGSFSTLEIQRTEQGDSAMYLCASSPYRADEQFFGPGTRLTVL.